This T cell receptor beta chain was recovered during a study of blood T cell repertoires in COVID-19. Across the whole study: Sites in the United States, Italy and Spain provided acute and convalescent COVID-19 samples. From T cells, B-cell-depleted T cells, or PBMCs came the material, which was cDNA or gDNA.

The CDR3 extends over 16 amino acids. Germline trimming cut 2 bases from V and 5 bases from J; bases unmatched to any gene: 9. Germline V lookup: CDR1 MNHNY, CDR2 SVGAGI (reference sequence). In the study's own analysis: Reference gene primer amplification gave estimated nucleated cell counts. Method: immunoSEQ multiplex PCR; TCRdb's copy keeps in-frame clones and lacks some. V, J and clone size are those of that table, while D and trimming were read from the DNA. The data contain about 74,000 clones, roughly 90% of them singletons. The clonotype originates from a human donor in a cohort sampled during active COVID-19. The sample was peripheral blood. The gene calls are TRBV6-6 and TRBJ2-5; TRBD2 matches 9 bases. CDR3 sequence: CASSYGASGIVETQYF. CDR3 sequence (DNA): TGTGCCAGCAGTTACGGGGCTAGCGGGATCGTGGAGACCCAGTACTTC.